The 15 T cell receptor beta chains below all came from one sample that was sequenced in a study of shared clonotypes between healthy human individuals. Sequenced by immunoSEQ multiplex PCR; TCRdb stores in-frame clones only, minus some. The sample contains around 1,100,000 clones, 77% of which appear only once. What was sequenced was memory CD4+ T cells from PBMCs. Subset here: CD45RA-negative fraction. The source is a man aged 18 to 30 in good health. Some clones in this sample may be carry-over from other donors' samples.

The chain couples TRBV28 to TRBJ2-6, with D unresolved. This CDR3 contains 14 residues. Germline loops: CDR1 MDHEN, CDR2 SYDVKM. Here the CDR3 DNA reads TGTGCTACCGCTCCAGTCTCTGGGGCCAACGTCCTGACTTTC. Amino acids: CATAPVSGANVLTF.

This clone has just one count. V usage is TRBV28 and J usage is TRBJ2-7; D might be TRBD1 or TRBD2, each matching 5 bases. With 7 bases removed from V and 0 bases from J, the gap between germline ends came to 10 bases. Germline CDR1 is MDHEN and CDR2 is SYDVKM. The CDR3 is 13 amino acids. CDR3 sequence reads: CASMGEYSYEQYF. In DNA form, the CDR3 reads TGTGCCAGCATGGGGGAGTACTCCTACGAGCAGTACTTC.

This clone was detected many times. The rearrangement uses TRBV7-2 and TRBJ1-2; D is ambiguous. Germline CDR1 is SGHTA and CDR2 is FQGNSA. Between the trimmed V and J ends, which lost 5 bases and 4 bases, there was a span of 11 bases. The CDR3 contains 13 residues. As DNA, the CDR3 is TGTGCCAGCAGCCGGGAGGAAGGCTATGGCTACACCTTC. Protein sequence: CASSREEGYGYTF.

The V gene is TRBV6-6, the J gene TRBJ1-1; D gene unclear. Germline values: CDR1 MNHNY, CDR2 SVGAGI (reference sequence). This CDR3 is built from 12 residues. V was pared by 7 bases and J by 0 bases, with 6 bases between. CDR3 nucleotides: TGTGCCAGCACCCTGGTGAACACTGAAGCTTTCTTT. This sequence encodes CASTLVNTEAFF.

For this clone: Other DNA sequences of this sample code for an identical CDR3. The V and J genes are TRBV4-2 and TRBJ2-3; 10 bases match TRBD2. The CDR3 is 17 amino acids. V lost 3 bases to trimming and J lost 1 base; unmatched junction nucleotides: 7. In germline, CDR1 is LGHNA, CDR2 YNFKEQ. CDR3 sequence: CASSQGLAGEGTDTQYF. DNA for the CDR3: TGTGCCAGCAGCCAGGGCCTAGCGGGAGAAGGCACAGATACGCAGTATTTT.

The chain has TRBV9 and TRBJ2-1; D gene ambiguous. Germline CDR1 and CDR2: SGDLS and YYNGEE. Deletions cut 1 base from V and 2 bases from J, with 4 bases between. The CDR3 runs 13 residues. CDR3 protein: CASSVTPYNEQFF. CDR3 coding DNA: TGTGCCAGCAGCGTAACACCCTACAATGAGCAGTTCTTC.

This clone was seen once. V usage is TRBV5-1 and J usage is TRBJ1-3; D ambiguous. The CDR3 sequence is 16 residues long. Germline lookup yields CDR1 SGHRS and CDR2 YFSETQ. V was clipped by 6 bases and J by 0 bases, with 16 bases between them. The CDR3 loop is CASTDPTQGSGNTIYF. The DNA for the CDR3 is TGCGCCAGCACCGACCCAACCCAAGGCTCTGGAAACACCATATATTTT. Looking up the rest from reference TRBV5-1 and TRBJ1-3 gives the full variable domain: KAGVTQTPRYLIKTRGQQVTLSCSPISGHRSVSWYQQTPGQGLQFLFEYFSETQRNKGNFPGRFSGRQFSNSRSEMNVSTLELGDSALYLCASTDPTQGSGNTIYFGEGSWLTVV.

This clone was seen a single time. The chain employs TRBV28 and TRBJ2-7; 10 positions agree with TRBD2. There are 13 residues in the CDR3. V lost 8 bases and J lost 4; bases outside the gene matches: 5. CDR1 and CDR2 (germline): MDHEN, SYDVKM. The CDR3 is CASLGLAVYEQYF. Written as DNA, the CDR3 is TGTGCCAGCCTCGGACTAGCGGTTTACGAGCAGTACTTC.

Comment on this clone: With only one base between it and a far larger clone, this is likely a read error. The sample holds other DNA sequences that translate to the same CDR3. V and J are TRBV25-1 and TRBJ2-2; 7 bases fit TRBD1. CDR1 is MGHDK and CDR2 is SYGVNS in the germline V gene. The CDR3 is made up of 14 amino acids. Germline trimming cut 0 bases from V and 8 bases from J; bases unmatched to any gene: 3. The CDR3 here is CASSEYEGAGELFF. The CDR3 DNA sequence: TGTGCCAGCAGTGAATATGAGGGGGCTGGGGAGCTGTTTTTT.

This rearrangement joins TRBV25-1 to TRBJ1-4, with D possibly being TRBD1 (5 bases). Between the trimmed V and J ends, which lost 4 bases and 0 bases, there was a span of 15 bases. This CDR3 has 17 amino acids. Looked up from germline, CDR1 is MGHDK and CDR2 is SYGVNS. CDR3 DNA sequence: TGTGCCAGCAGTGGAGGACGACGAGGGGCAACTAATGAAAAACTGTTTTTT. Protein: CASSGGRRGATNEKLFF.

V usage is TRBV15 and J usage is TRBJ2-3, with D perhaps TRBD2 (6 bases). V dropped 1 base and J dropped 1 base, with 9 bases sitting between them. Per germline, CDR1 LNHNV and CDR2 YYDKDF (reference sequence). The CDR3 extends over 15 amino acids. CDR3 residues: CATSRGLVGTDTQYF. In nucleotides, the CDR3 is TGTGCCACCAGCAGAGGACTAGTGGGCACAGATACGCAGTATTTT.

V usage is TRBV29-1 and J usage is TRBJ1-1, with TRBD1 matching 7 bases. After removal of 7 bases from V and 1 base from J, the junction contained 12 bases not matched to a gene. There are 15 residues in the CDR3. Germline V lookup: CDR1 SQVTM, CDR2 ANQGSEA. For the CDR3, the DNA is TGCAGCGCCCGCACAGGGGCGATATCGAACACTGAAGCTTTCTTT. Encoded protein: CSARTGAISNTEAFF. The entire variable domain, with the rest obtained from reference TRBV29-1 and TRBJ1-1, is as follows: SAVISQKPSRDICQRGTSLTIQCQVDSQVTMMFWYRQQPGQSLTLIATANQGSEATYESGFVIDKFPISRPNLTFSTLTVSNMSPEDSSIYLCSARTGAISNTEAFFGQGTRLTVV.

This clone was counted between two and nine times. V gene TRBV28 combines with J gene TRBJ1-2; maybe TRBD1 (6 bases). With 8 bases removed from V and 1 base from J, the gap between germline ends came to 23 bases. Germline values: CDR1 MDHEN, CDR2 SYDVKM. The CDR3 length is 17 residues. The CDR3 coding sequence is TGTGCCAGCGGACGACCGGGACAACCAAGTGTTAACTATGGCTACACCTTC. Translating it yields CASGRPGQPSVNYGYTF.

Worth noting for this clone: This may be a read error: a much more frequent sequence differs by one nucleotide. The same CDR3 is also encoded by other DNA sequences in this sample. The chain links TRBV7-2 to TRBJ2-7; 10 bases are shared with TRBD2. The trim removed 1 base at V and 4 bases at J, leaving 4 bases unmatched. This CDR3 contains 15 residues. Per the germline V gene, CDR1 is SGHTA and CDR2 is FQGNSA. CDR3 DNA: TGTGCCAGCAGCTTAGGGTCTAGCGGGAGTTACGAGCAGTACTTC. This codes for CASSLGSSGSYEQYF.

The chain uses TRBV4-1 and TRBJ2-5; maybe TRBD2 (6 bases). Germline V CDR1 and CDR2: MGHRA, YSYEKL. Trimming took off 0 bases at V and 5 bases at J, with 10 bases between the two ends. There are 14 residues in the CDR3. CDR3 in amino acids: CASSQEGGSETQYF. The CDR3 DNA sequence: TGCGCCAGCAGCCAAGAGGGGGGTTCGGAGACCCAGTACTTC.